This T cell receptor beta chain was captured in a study of blood T cell repertoires in COVID-19. Study-wide context: Whether acute or convalescent, the COVID-19 samples came from the United States, Italy and Spain. In each case, the material was cDNA or gDNA derived from T cells, B-cell-depleted T cells, or PBMCs.

Enrollment of patients from Seattle took place during active infection, with longitudinal follow-up. Libraries were prepared by immunoSEQ multiplex PCR; TCRdb keeps only in-frame clonotypes and omits some of them. The repertoire includes 70,000 or so clones, more than 75% of them detected once, and approximately 15% sits in the top ten. The V gene's germline CDR1 is SGHAT and CDR2 FQNNGV. Trimming removed 6 bases at V and 1 base at J, with 15 bases between. CDR3 length: 16 amino acids. V usage is TRBV11-2 and J usage is TRBJ2-2; D is perhaps TRBD1 (6 bases). The receptor's source is a man between 35 and 55 years old with COVID-19, enrolled during active disease. Sample: peripheral blood. The CDR3 region has the DNA TGTGCCAGCAGTCCCCCCGGGACAAGGAACACCGGGGAGCTGTTTTTT. Residues: CASSPPGTRNTGELFF.